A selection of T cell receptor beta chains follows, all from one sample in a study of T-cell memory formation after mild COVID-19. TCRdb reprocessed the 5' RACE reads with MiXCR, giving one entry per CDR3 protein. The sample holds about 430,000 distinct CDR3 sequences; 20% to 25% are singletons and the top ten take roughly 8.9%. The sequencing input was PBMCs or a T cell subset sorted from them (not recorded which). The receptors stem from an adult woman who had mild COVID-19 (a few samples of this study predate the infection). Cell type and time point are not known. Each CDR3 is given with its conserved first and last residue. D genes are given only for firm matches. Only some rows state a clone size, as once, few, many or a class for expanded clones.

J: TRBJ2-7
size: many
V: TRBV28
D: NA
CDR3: CASKQGSPSYEQYF
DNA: TGTGCCAGCAAACAGGGCTCCCCCTCCTACGAGCAGTACTTC

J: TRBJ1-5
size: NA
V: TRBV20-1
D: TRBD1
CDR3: CSARGDRDNQPQHF
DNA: TGCAGTGCTAGAGGCGACAGGGATAATCAGCCCCAGCATTTT

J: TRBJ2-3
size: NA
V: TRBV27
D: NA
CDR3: CASSFIGTDTQYF
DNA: TGTGCCAGCAGTTTCATAGGGACAGATACGCAGTATTTT

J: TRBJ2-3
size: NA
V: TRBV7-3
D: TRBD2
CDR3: CASRVSGVTDTQYF
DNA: TGTGCCAGCAGAGTTAGCGGGGTCACAGATACGCAGTATTTT

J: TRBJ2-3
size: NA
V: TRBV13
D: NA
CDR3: CASSGHESAGEVVTDTQYF
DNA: TGTGCCAGCAGCGGGCACGAGAGTGCCGGGGAGGTAGTGACGGATACGCAGTATTTT

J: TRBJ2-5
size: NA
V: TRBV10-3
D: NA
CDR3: CAISGSGLQETQYF
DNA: TGTGCCATCAGTGGCTCAGGCCTTCAAGAGACCCAGTACTTC

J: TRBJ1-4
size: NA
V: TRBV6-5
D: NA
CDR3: CASSKQGFGRANEKLFF
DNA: TGTGCCAGCAGTAAACAGGGCTTCGGCAGGGCTAATGAAAAACTGTTTTTT

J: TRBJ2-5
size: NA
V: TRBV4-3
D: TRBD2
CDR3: CASSQPGGPKETQYF
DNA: TGCGCCAGCAGCCAACCGGGAGGGCCGAAGGAGACCCAGTACTTC

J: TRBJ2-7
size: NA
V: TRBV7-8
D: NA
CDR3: CASSLFRTAAYEQYF
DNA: TGTGCCAGCAGCCTATTCCGGACCGCCGCCTACGAGCAGTACTTC

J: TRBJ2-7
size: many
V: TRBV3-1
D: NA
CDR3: CASSQNTQGNSYEQYF
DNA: TGTGCCAGCAGCCAGAACACCCAGGGAAACTCCTACGAGCAGTACTTC

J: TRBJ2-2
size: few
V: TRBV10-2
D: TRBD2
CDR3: CASRLAGAPTGELFF
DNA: TGCGCCAGCCGACTAGCGGGGGCACCCACCGGGGAGCTGTTTTTT

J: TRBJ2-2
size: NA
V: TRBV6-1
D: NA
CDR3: CASLGGLDTGELFF
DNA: TGTGCCAGCCTGGGGGGGCTGGACACCGGGGAGCTGTTTTTT

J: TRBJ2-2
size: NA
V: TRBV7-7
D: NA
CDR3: CASSPTRANTGELFF
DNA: TGTGCCAGCAGCCCCACTCGGGCGAACACCGGGGAGCTGTTTTTT

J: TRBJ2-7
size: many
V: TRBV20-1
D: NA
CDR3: CSASGLAWNEQYF
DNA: TGCAGTGCTAGTGGCCTAGCCTGGAACGAGCAGTACTTC

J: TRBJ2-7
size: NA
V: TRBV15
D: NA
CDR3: CATSMPGSIYEQYF
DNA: TGTGCCACCAGCATGCCGGGGTCGATATACGAGCAGTACTTC

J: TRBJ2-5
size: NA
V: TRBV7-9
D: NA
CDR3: CAGRGPIIEETQYF
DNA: TGTGCCGGCAGGGGACCCATAATAGAAGAGACCCAGTACTTC

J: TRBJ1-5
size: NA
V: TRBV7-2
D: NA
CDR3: CASSSLGGQPQHF
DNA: TGTGCCAGCAGCTCACTAGGGGGTCAGCCCCAGCATTTT

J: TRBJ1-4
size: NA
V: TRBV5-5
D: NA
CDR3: CASSLNWGAQEKLFF
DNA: TGTGCCAGCAGCTTGAATTGGGGGGCGCAGGAAAAACTGTTTTTT

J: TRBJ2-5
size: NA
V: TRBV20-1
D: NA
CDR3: CSASQLYQETQYF
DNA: TGCAGTGCTTCCCAATTGTACCAAGAGACCCAGTACTTC

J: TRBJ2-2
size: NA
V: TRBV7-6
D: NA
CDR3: CASSPLGWYEDAGELFF
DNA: TGTGCCAGCAGCCCATTGGGGTGGTATGAGGATGCCGGGGAGCTGTTTTTT

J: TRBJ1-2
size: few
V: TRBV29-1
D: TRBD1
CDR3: CSGAGQGVDGYTF
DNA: TGCAGCGGGGCGGGACAGGGGGTGGATGGCTACACCTTC

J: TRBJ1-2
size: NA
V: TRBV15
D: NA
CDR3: CATSTRPRDLYGYTF
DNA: TGTGCCACCAGCACCCGACCCCGGGACCTCTATGGCTACACCTTC

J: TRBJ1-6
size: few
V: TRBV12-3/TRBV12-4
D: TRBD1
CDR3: CASSQRTGSNSPLHF
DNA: TGTGCCAGCAGTCAACGGACAGGGAGTAATTCACCCCTCCACTTT